A selection of T cell receptor beta chains follows, all from one sample in a study of CD8+ T cells in alopecia areata. Sequencing was performed with immunoSEQ multiplex PCR; in TCRdb, only in-frame clones are kept and a portion is missing. Of roughly 120,000 clones in the sample, roughly 63% are singletons; the top ten hold about 31%. This material consisted of CD8+ T cells sorted from blood, taken at week 4, from a patient treated with tofacitinib. Receptors were obtained from a human donor with alopecia areata. Each CDR3 is given with its conserved first and last residue. A D gene is named only where the DNA matches it firmly. Some rows have no size entry. The others give once, few or many, or a class for an expanded clone.

clone_size	j_call	v_call	d_call	cdr3_nt	cdr3_aa
few	TRBJ2-5	TRBV30	.	TGTGCCTGGAGTCAGGTCGGTGGGGAGACCCAGTACTTC	CAWSQVGGETQYF
.	TRBJ2-3	TRBV5-3	TRBD2	TGTGCCAGCAGGCGGGGGGGCACAGATACGCAGTATTTT	CASRRGGTDTQYF
once	TRBJ1-2	TRBV9	.	TGTGCCAGCAGCACCACCGGACGGCTCGGCTACACCTTC	CASSTTGRLGYTF
.	TRBJ2-6	TRBV5-1	.	TGCGCCAGCAGCCTAACAGGGTACGGGGCCAACGTCCTGACTTTC	CASSLTGYGANVLTF
few	TRBJ2-3	TRBV29-1	.	TGCAGCGTGTGGCTTTATGAAAGTCGCACAGATACGCAGTATTTT	CSVWLYESRTDTQYF
once	TRBJ2-7	TRBV15	.	TGTGCCACCAGCAGAGGTTCCTACGAGCAGTACTTC	CATSRGSYEQYF
few	TRBJ2-7	TRBV29-1	.	TGCAGCGTTGAAGATGGCAGCCACTTCCCCTACGAGCAGTACTTC	CSVEDGSHFPYEQYF
.	TRBJ1-2	TRBV29-1	TRBD1	TGCAGCGTTCCGGACAGGGGCACGGTTGGCTACACCTTC	CSVPDRGTVGYTF
.	TRBJ2-3	TRBV4-1	.	TGCGCCAGCAGCGTAATACAGGGCTTGGGGACAGATACGCAGTATTTT	CASSVIQGLGTDTQYF
once	TRBJ2-1	TRBV7-2	.	TGTGCCAGCAGCTTAGCCTACAATGAGCAGTTCTTC	CASSLAYNEQFF
.	TRBJ1-5	TRBV7-2	.	TGTGCCAGCAGCTCGTATAGCAATCAGCCCCAGCATTTT	CASSSYSNQPQHF
.	TRBJ2-1	TRBV13	.	TGTGCCAGCAGCTTAAGCAGGGCTGGGTACGACAATGAGCAGTTCTTC	CASSLSRAGYDNEQFF
.	TRBJ1-1	TRBV29-1	TRBD1	TGCAGCGCGGAGACAGGGAAGAACACTGAAGCTTTCTTT	CSAETGKNTEAFF
few	TRBJ2-5	TRBV9	.	TGTGCCAGCAGCGTATCAGACGGGGGAACTATCCAAGAGACCCAGTACTTC	CASSVSDGGTIQETQYF
few	TRBJ1-2	TRBV6-5	.	TGTGCCAGCAGTCCGGGGGCGGATGGCTACACCTTC	CASSPGADGYTF
.	TRBJ1-2	TRBV25-1	.	TGTGCCAGCAGTGGAAGGGAGGTCTATGGCTACACCTTC	CASSGREVYGYTF
few	TRBJ2-5	TRBV29-1	TRBD1	TGCAGCGTTGTTGAAAGGGGGCGAATTGAAGAGACCCAGTACTTC	CSVVERGRIEETQYF
.	TRBJ2-2	TRBV29-1	.	TGCAGCGTTGAAGCCGCAGGGTTGAACACCGGGGAGCTGTTTTTT	CSVEAAGLNTGELFF